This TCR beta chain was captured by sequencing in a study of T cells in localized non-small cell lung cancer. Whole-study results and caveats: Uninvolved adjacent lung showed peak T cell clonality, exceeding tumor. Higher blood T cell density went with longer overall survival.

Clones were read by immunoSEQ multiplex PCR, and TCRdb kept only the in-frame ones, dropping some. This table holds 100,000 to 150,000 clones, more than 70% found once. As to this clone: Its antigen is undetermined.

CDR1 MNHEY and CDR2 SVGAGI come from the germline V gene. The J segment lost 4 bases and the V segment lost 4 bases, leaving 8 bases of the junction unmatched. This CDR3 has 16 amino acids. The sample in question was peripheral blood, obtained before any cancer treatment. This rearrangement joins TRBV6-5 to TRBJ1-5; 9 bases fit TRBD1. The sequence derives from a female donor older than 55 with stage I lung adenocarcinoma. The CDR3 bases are TGTGCCAGCAGTTCCAATACCGGGACAGGGAATCAGCCCCAGCATTTT. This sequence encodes CASSSNTGTGNQPQHF.